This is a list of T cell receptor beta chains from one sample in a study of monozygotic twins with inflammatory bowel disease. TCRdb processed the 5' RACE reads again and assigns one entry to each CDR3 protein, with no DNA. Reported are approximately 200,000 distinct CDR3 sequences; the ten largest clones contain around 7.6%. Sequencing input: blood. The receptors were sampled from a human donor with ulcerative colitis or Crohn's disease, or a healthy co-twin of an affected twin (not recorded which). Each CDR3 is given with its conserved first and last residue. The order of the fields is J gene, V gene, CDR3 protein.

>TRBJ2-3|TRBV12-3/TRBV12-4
CVSSPPTSGGATTQYF
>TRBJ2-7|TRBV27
CASSPGVGVAYEQYF
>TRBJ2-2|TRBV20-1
CSARDQTANTGELFF
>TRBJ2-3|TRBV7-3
CASSLLGSTDTQYF
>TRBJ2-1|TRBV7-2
CASSLYSGLGNNEQFF
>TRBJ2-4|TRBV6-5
CASSYRQDAKNIQYF
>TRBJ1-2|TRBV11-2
CASSVTGAFYGYTF
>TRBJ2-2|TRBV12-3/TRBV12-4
CASSPPRHAGELFF
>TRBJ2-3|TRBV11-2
CASSRTGTATDTQYF
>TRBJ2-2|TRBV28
CASSLPRGGLMPGELFF
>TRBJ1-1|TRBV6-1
CASSESILLAGAEAFF